A selection of T cell receptor beta chains follows, all from one sample in a study of T cells after yellow fever vaccination. In TCRdb, the 5' RACE reads were re-called with MiXCR into one record per CDR3 protein. The table includes some 200,000 distinct CDR3 sequences, under 3.5% detected once. Sequenced here: CD4+ T cells sorted from PBMCs, sampled 10 days after the yellow fever booster vaccination. The receptors shown here come from a man between 18 and 29 years old who received the YFV17D yellow fever vaccine. The CDR3 runs from the conserved cysteine through the conserved F or W. D genes are given only for firm matches. Size tells how often a clone was seen (once, few, many) or the class of an expanded clone, and some rows leave it out.

d_gene: TRBD1; v_gene: TRBV5-5; j_gene: TRBJ1-6; abundance: many; CDR3nt: TGTGCCAGCAGCGTGGGACAGGGTGTTCGGAATTCACCCCTCCACTTT; CDR3aa: CASSVGQGVRNSPLHF
d_gene: .; v_gene: TRBV5-1; j_gene: TRBJ1-1; abundance: medium-sized; CDR3nt: TGCGCCAGCAGCTTGGAAGGACCCCAAGCTTTCTTT; CDR3aa: CASSLEGPQAFF
d_gene: .; v_gene: TRBV30; j_gene: TRBJ1-5; abundance: few; CDR3nt: TGTGCCTGGACCGGACAGAGCAATCAGCCCCAGCATTTT; CDR3aa: CAWTGQSNQPQHF
d_gene: TRBD2; v_gene: TRBV3-1; j_gene: TRBJ2-3; abundance: .; CDR3nt: TGTGCCAGCAGCCTGCAGCGGGGGGGCACAGATACGCAGTATTTT; CDR3aa: CASSLQRGGTDTQYF
d_gene: TRBD1; v_gene: TRBV20-1; j_gene: TRBJ2-7; abundance: many; CDR3nt: TGCAGTGCTAGAGATCCCAGGACAGGGTCCTACGAGCAGTACTTC; CDR3aa: CSARDPRTGSYEQYF
d_gene: .; v_gene: TRBV4-2; j_gene: TRBJ2-2; abundance: .; CDR3nt: TGTGCCAGCAGCCAGGAGGGTCGAACCGGGGAGCTGTTTTTT; CDR3aa: CASSQEGRTGELFF
d_gene: TRBD2; v_gene: TRBV6-6; j_gene: TRBJ2-6; abundance: many; CDR3nt: TGTGCCAGCAGCCCCTTACCTGGCAGGGAGGGCTCTGGGGCCAACGTCCTGACTTTC; CDR3aa: CASSPLPGREGSGANVLTF
d_gene: .; v_gene: TRBV6-6; j_gene: TRBJ1-4; abundance: .; CDR3nt: TGTGCCAGCAGGCAGAGGGACATTCGGGGTAATGAAAAACTGTTTTTT; CDR3aa: CASRQRDIRGNEKLFF
d_gene: TRBD2; v_gene: TRBV5-1; j_gene: TRBJ2-1; abundance: many; CDR3nt: TGCGCCAGCAGCCCCGGGACTAGCGGGGGGGCCGCGGGGTTCTTC; CDR3aa: CASSPGTSGGAAGFF
d_gene: .; v_gene: TRBV12-5; j_gene: TRBJ2-2; abundance: many; CDR3nt: TGTGCTAGTGGATCTCCCGGGGAGCTGTTTTTT; CDR3aa: CASGSPGELFF
d_gene: .; v_gene: TRBV20-1; j_gene: TRBJ2-1; abundance: many; CDR3nt: TGCAGTGCCCGGCCCCGGACAGTGCACTACAATGAGCAGTTCTTC; CDR3aa: CSARPRTVHYNEQFF
d_gene: .; v_gene: TRBV18; j_gene: TRBJ1-1; abundance: .; CDR3nt: TGTGCCAGCTCACCAACTACAGGGTCGACTGAAGCTTTCTTT; CDR3aa: CASSPTTGSTEAFF
d_gene: .; v_gene: TRBV7-9; j_gene: TRBJ1-5; abundance: .; CDR3nt: TGTGCCAGCAGCTTAAATCTTCGTCAGCCCCAGCATTTT; CDR3aa: CASSLNLRQPQHF
d_gene: TRBD1; v_gene: TRBV7-9; j_gene: TRBJ2-3; abundance: .; CDR3nt: TGTGCCAGCAGCTTGTGGACAGGCCGCACAGATACGCAGTATTTT; CDR3aa: CASSLWTGRTDTQYF
d_gene: .; v_gene: TRBV12-3/TRBV12-4; j_gene: TRBJ2-2; abundance: many; CDR3nt: TGTGCCAGCAGTATAAACACCGGGGAGCTGTTTTTT; CDR3aa: CASSINTGELFF
d_gene: .; v_gene: TRBV19; j_gene: TRBJ2-1; abundance: .; CDR3nt: TGTGCCAGTAGTAGGGGTGGGCTCACAACCGACAATGAGCAGTTCTTC; CDR3aa: CASSRGGLTTDNEQFF
d_gene: .; v_gene: TRBV3-1; j_gene: TRBJ1-5; abundance: .; CDR3nt: TGTGCCAGCACCGGAGGGGACGGTTATAGTCAGCCCCAGCATTTT; CDR3aa: CASTGGDGYSQPQHF
d_gene: TRBD1; v_gene: TRBV19; j_gene: TRBJ2-4; abundance: many; CDR3nt: TGTGCCAGTAGTATAGGGGGACAGGGCTTCGAAAACATTCAGTACTTC; CDR3aa: CASSIGGQGFENIQYF
d_gene: .; v_gene: TRBV7-2; j_gene: TRBJ2-1; abundance: .; CDR3nt: TGTGCCAGCAGCCCCGGGTATAGCTCCTACAATGAGCAGTTCTTC; CDR3aa: CASSPGYSSYNEQFF
d_gene: .; v_gene: TRBV29-1; j_gene: TRBJ2-1; abundance: many; CDR3nt: TGCAGCGTTCGGGGCAGGGGAGGAATTTACAATGAGCAGTTCTTC; CDR3aa: CSVRGRGGIYNEQFF
d_gene: TRBD1; v_gene: TRBV6-5; j_gene: TRBJ1-1; abundance: .; CDR3nt: TGTGCCAGCAGTTACTCGAGGGACAGGGGGCTTTCTTTCTTT; CDR3aa: CASSYSRDRGLSFF
d_gene: .; v_gene: TRBV7-6; j_gene: TRBJ2-5; abundance: many; CDR3nt: TGTGCCAGCAGCTTAGCGTGGGGGGTGCCGGGGGAGACCCAGTACTTC; CDR3aa: CASSLAWGVPGETQYF
d_gene: .; v_gene: TRBV5-1; j_gene: TRBJ1-6; abundance: many; CDR3nt: TGCGCCAGCAGCTCGGGTGTTAGGGATTCACCCCTCCACTTT; CDR3aa: CASSSGVRDSPLHF
d_gene: TRBD1; v_gene: TRBV4-3; j_gene: TRBJ2-3; abundance: many; CDR3nt: TGCGCCAGCAGGAGAGGACAGGGTTTCCCAGATACGCAGTATTTT; CDR3aa: CASRRGQGFPDTQYF
d_gene: .; v_gene: TRBV5-1; j_gene: TRBJ2-7; abundance: .; CDR3nt: TGCGCCAGCAGTAGGGGGTCCTACGAGCAGTACTTC; CDR3aa: CASSRGSYEQYF
d_gene: .; v_gene: TRBV7-7; j_gene: TRBJ1-4; abundance: many; CDR3nt: TGTGCTAGCAGCCCCCTGGAAAGAGAAAAACTGTTTTTT; CDR3aa: CASSPLEREKLFF
d_gene: TRBD1; v_gene: TRBV6-2/TRBV6-3; j_gene: TRBJ1-2; abundance: many; CDR3nt: TGTGCCAGCAGTTACCCTATCCAGGGACAGGGGGCTCGGTATGGCTACACCTTC; CDR3aa: CASSYPIQGQGARYGYTF
d_gene: .; v_gene: TRBV20-1; j_gene: TRBJ1-4; abundance: many; CDR3nt: TGCAGTGCTCGGGCCGGGAGCCGTAATGAAAAACTGTTTTTT; CDR3aa: CSARAGSRNEKLFF
d_gene: .; v_gene: TRBV6-1; j_gene: TRBJ2-7; abundance: many; CDR3nt: TGTGCCAGCAGGAGGGGACTGAGCTCCTACGAGCAGTACTTC; CDR3aa: CASRRGLSSYEQYF
d_gene: .; v_gene: TRBV29-1; j_gene: TRBJ2-3; abundance: many; CDR3nt: TGCAGCACCCGAGCGGGTGGAAGCACAGATACGCAGTATTTT; CDR3aa: CSTRAGGSTDTQYF
d_gene: .; v_gene: TRBV9; j_gene: TRBJ1-2; abundance: few; CDR3nt: TGTGCCAGCAGCGACGGGAGAAGCTCTTCTGGCTACACCTTC; CDR3aa: CASSDGRSSSGYTF
d_gene: TRBD1; v_gene: TRBV5-1; j_gene: TRBJ2-3; abundance: .; CDR3nt: TGCGCCAGCAGCTTCCGCGACAGGGAGACAGATACGCAGTATTTT; CDR3aa: CASSFRDRETDTQYF
d_gene: TRBD1; v_gene: TRBV3-1; j_gene: TRBJ1-4; abundance: few; CDR3nt: TGTGCCAGCAGCCAAGATACAGGGGGTGAAAAACTGTTTTTT; CDR3aa: CASSQDTGGEKLFF
d_gene: TRBD2; v_gene: TRBV4-3; j_gene: TRBJ2-1; abundance: few; CDR3nt: TGCGCCAGCAGCCAAGCAGTCCAGCGGGGGCGCCGCTACAATGAGCAGTTCTTC; CDR3aa: CASSQAVQRGRRYNEQFF
d_gene: .; v_gene: TRBV10-3; j_gene: TRBJ1-2; abundance: many; CDR3nt: TGTGCCATCAGTGAGTCATTGTGGCAGGGCGGTGGCTACACCTTC; CDR3aa: CAISESLWQGGGYTF
d_gene: .; v_gene: TRBV20-1; j_gene: TRBJ1-6; abundance: many; CDR3nt: TGCAGTGCTAGAGATTGGGCCATGGGGAACTCCTATAATTCACCCCTCCACTTT; CDR3aa: CSARDWAMGNSYNSPLHF
d_gene: .; v_gene: TRBV28; j_gene: TRBJ2-3; abundance: many; CDR3nt: TGTGCCAGCAGTTGGGCCTTCACAGATACGCAGTATTTT; CDR3aa: CASSWAFTDTQYF
d_gene: .; v_gene: TRBV5-1; j_gene: TRBJ2-5; abundance: .; CDR3nt: TGCGCCAGCAGCTTGGCTGGGAGTAACCAAGAGACCCAGTACTTC; CDR3aa: CASSLAGSNQETQYF
d_gene: TRBD2; v_gene: TRBV2; j_gene: TRBJ2-3; abundance: .; CDR3nt: TGTGCCAGCAGTCAGCGGGGGGCCTCACTGGATACGCAGTATTTT; CDR3aa: CASSQRGASLDTQYF
d_gene: .; v_gene: TRBV5-5; j_gene: TRBJ1-5; abundance: many; CDR3nt: TGTGCCAGCAGCACGGAAAATACAGTTAGCAATCAGCCCCAGCATTTT; CDR3aa: CASSTENTVSNQPQHF
d_gene: .; v_gene: TRBV7-2; j_gene: TRBJ2-1; abundance: many; CDR3nt: TGTGCCAGCAGCTTTGCGGGGGAGCAGTTCTTC; CDR3aa: CASSFAGEQFF
d_gene: .; v_gene: TRBV20-1; j_gene: TRBJ2-2; abundance: many; CDR3nt: TGCAGTGCTGTCCCCCGGGGGGCATTCGGCGGGGAGCTGTTTTTT; CDR3aa: CSAVPRGAFGGELFF
d_gene: .; v_gene: TRBV11-2; j_gene: TRBJ2-1; abundance: many; CDR3nt: TGTGCCAGCAGCTTTAGGCTCTCCTACAATGAGCAGTTCTTC; CDR3aa: CASSFRLSYNEQFF
d_gene: .; v_gene: TRBV20-1; j_gene: TRBJ2-3; abundance: .; CDR3nt: TGCAGTGCTAGTTCTGGGCCTCCCCTAGGTCGGGGCACAGATACGCAGTATTTT; CDR3aa: CSASSGPPLGRGTDTQYF
d_gene: TRBD1; v_gene: TRBV10-3; j_gene: TRBJ2-7; abundance: few; CDR3nt: TGTGCCATCAGGGAGACGGGACAGGGTTACGAGCAGTACTTC; CDR3aa: CAIRETGQGYEQYF
d_gene: .; v_gene: TRBV20-1; j_gene: TRBJ1-1; abundance: many; CDR3nt: TGCAGTGCTACCGCTTCGGGTCGGGGCACTGAAGCTTTCTTT; CDR3aa: CSATASGRGTEAFF
d_gene: .; v_gene: TRBV7-9; j_gene: TRBJ2-3; abundance: .; CDR3nt: TGTGCCAGCAGCTCCAATACAGTCACAGATACGCAGTATTTT; CDR3aa: CASSSNTVTDTQYF
d_gene: .; v_gene: TRBV30; j_gene: TRBJ1-3; abundance: few; CDR3nt: TGTGCCTGGAGTGTCGGGGTCTCTGGAAACACCATATATTTT; CDR3aa: CAWSVGVSGNTIYF
d_gene: TRBD2; v_gene: TRBV20-1; j_gene: TRBJ2-1; abundance: .; CDR3nt: TGCAGTGCGATCCGGCCTAGCGGAGACAATGAGCAGTTCTTC; CDR3aa: CSAIRPSGDNEQFF
d_gene: TRBD1; v_gene: TRBV7-2; j_gene: TRBJ1-2; abundance: .; CDR3nt: TGTGCCAGCAGCGGACAGGGGATCTATGGCTACACCTTC; CDR3aa: CASSGQGIYGYTF
d_gene: TRBD1; v_gene: TRBV5-1; j_gene: TRBJ1-3; abundance: few; CDR3nt: TGCGCCAGCAGCCAGGGGGTTGGCTCTGGAAACACCATATATTTT; CDR3aa: CASSQGVGSGNTIYF
d_gene: .; v_gene: TRBV5-1; j_gene: TRBJ1-1; abundance: many; CDR3nt: TGCGCCAGCAGCCACGGAGAATCGGGCACTGAAGCTTTCTTT; CDR3aa: CASSHGESGTEAFF
d_gene: .; v_gene: TRBV3-1; j_gene: TRBJ1-2; abundance: .; CDR3nt: TGTGCCAGCAGCCTTTGGGACAAAGGGGGCTACACCTTC; CDR3aa: CASSLWDKGGYTF
d_gene: TRBD1; v_gene: TRBV20-1; j_gene: TRBJ2-7; abundance: few; CDR3nt: TGCAGTGCCATCGGGACAGAATCCTACGAGCAGTACTTC; CDR3aa: CSAIGTESYEQYF